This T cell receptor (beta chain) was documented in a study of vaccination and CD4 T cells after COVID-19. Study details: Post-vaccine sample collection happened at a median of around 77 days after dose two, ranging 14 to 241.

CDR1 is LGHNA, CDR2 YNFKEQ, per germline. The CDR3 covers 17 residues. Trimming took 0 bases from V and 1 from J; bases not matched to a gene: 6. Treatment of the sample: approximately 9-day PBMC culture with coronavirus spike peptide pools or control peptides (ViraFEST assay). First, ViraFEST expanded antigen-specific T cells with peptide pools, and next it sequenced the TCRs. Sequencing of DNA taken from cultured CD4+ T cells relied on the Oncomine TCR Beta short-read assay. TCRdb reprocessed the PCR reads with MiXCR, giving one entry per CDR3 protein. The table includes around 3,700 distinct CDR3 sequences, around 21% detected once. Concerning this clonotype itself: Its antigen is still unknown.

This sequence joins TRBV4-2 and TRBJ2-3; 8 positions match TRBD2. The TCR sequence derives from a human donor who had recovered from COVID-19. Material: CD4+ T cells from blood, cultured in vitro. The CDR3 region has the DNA TGTGCCAGCAGCCAAGACGTAGCGGGATTCCGCACAGATACGCAGTATTTT. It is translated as CASSQDVAGFRTDTQYF.